What follows are 24 T cell receptor beta chains derived from one specimen sequenced in a study of regulatory T cells in long-lasting Graves disease. Arm-PCR of CDR3 regions with iRepertoire HTBI primers generated TCR beta libraries. TCRdb ran MiXCR on the multiplex PCR reads and lists one entry per CDR3 protein. This table has about 470,000 distinct CDR3 sequences, 14% to 15% appearing once. This sample's time point: newly diagnosed GD, antithyroid drugs for less than 3 months. Extracted PBMC RNA gave rise to the TCR library. The data also belong to a second study, concerning T cells in Graves' hyperthyroidism and ophthalmopathy.

The specimen was peripheral blood mononuclear cells (PBMCs), collected at new diagnosis, from a patient treated with antithyroid drugs. The receptors were gathered from a woman aged 25 to 39 with Graves disease.

Concerning this clonotype: A read error is possible here, since a much larger clone lies one base away. The chain employs TRBV9 and TRBJ2-3; D gene uncertain. V was pared by 4 bases and J by 7 bases, with 19 bases between. The CDR3 consists of 15 residues. Germline CDR1 and CDR2: SGDLS and YYNGEE. The CDR3 bases are TGTGCCAGCAGCCCCACGGGCAGCCTTAGGAATACGCAGTATTTT. This encodes CASSPTGSLRNTQYF.

This clonotype appeared many times. The chain recombines TRBV7-9 with TRBJ2-7; a weak D match, TRBD2 (5 bases). The germline V and J ends were trimmed by 4 bases and 1 base, with 14 bases remaining between them. The CDR3 is 15 residues long. Germline CDR1 is SEHNR and CDR2 is FQNEAQ (reference sequence). The CDR3 loop is CASSSSGRMSYEQYF. CDR3 coding DNA: TGTGCCAGCAGCTCAAGCGGAAGGATGTCCTACGAGCAGTACTTC.

In its sample, this clonotype was seen many times. The gene calls are TRBV6-6 and TRBJ2-7; 10 positions match TRBD1. The CDR3 consists of 14 residues. Germline V gene lookup returns CDR1 MNHNY and CDR2 SVGAGI (reference sequence). V lost 0 bases to trimming and J lost 4 bases; unmatched junction nucleotides: 0. This CDR3 reads CASSYSDRGYEQYF. DNA for the CDR3: TGTGCCAGCAGTTACTCGGACAGGGGGTACGAGCAGTACTTC.

Ten or more counts support this clonotype. The CDR3 DNA is TGTGCCAGCTCACCACCTAGCGGGAAAGAGACCCAGTACTTC. Encoded protein: CASSPPSGKETQYF. This chain links TRBV18 with TRBJ2-5; TRBD2 aligns across 8 bases. V gave up 0 bases and J gave up 3 bases; unmatched junction bases: 0. CDR3 length: 14 residues. Germline assignment: CDR1 KGHSH and CDR2 LQKENI. The whole variable domain, remainder taken from reference TRBV18 and TRBJ2-5, is NAGVMQNPRHLVRRRGQEARLRCSPMKGHSHVYWYRQLPEEGLKFMVYLQKENIIDESGMPKERFSAEFPKEGPSILRIQQVVRGDSAAYFCASSPPSGKETQYFGPGTRLLVL.

Many counts were recorded for this clonotype. The chain recombines TRBV2 with TRBJ2-7; 10 bases are a match to TRBD2. CDR1 is SNHLY and CDR2 is FYNNEI in the germline V gene. This CDR3 region has 15 residues. J was trimmed by 5 bases and V by 4 bases; bases with no gene match: 8. The CDR3 reads CASSAEGLAGDEQYF. As DNA, the CDR3 is TGTGCCAGCAGTGCCGAGGGGCTAGCGGGAGACGAGCAGTACTTC.

There are many counts of this clonotype. The chain couples TRBV7-3 to TRBJ2-6; maybe TRBD1 (6 bases). Germline V lookup: CDR1 SGHTA, CDR2 FQGTGA. V was trimmed by 6 bases and J by 0 bases, leaving 15 bases between them. The CDR3 totals 17 residues. The CDR3 nucleotides are TGTGCCAGCAGTCAACAGGGACGGTACTCTGGGGCCAACGTCCTGACTTTC. Its translation: CASSQQGRYSGANVLTF.

This clonotype occurred many times. The chain employs TRBV7-9 and TRBJ2-2; 11 bases are shared with TRBD2. J gave up 3 bases and V 3 bases, and 3 bases lay outside the gene matches. In germline, CDR1 is SEHNR, CDR2 FQNEAQ (reference sequence). The length of the CDR3 is 16 residues. The CDR3 is CASSFPLAGDTGELFF. The CDR3 coding sequence is TGTGCCAGCAGCTTCCCACTAGCGGGGGACACCGGGGAGCTGTTTTTT.

The chain combines TRBV6-9 with TRBJ2-7, with D possibly matching TRBD1 (5 bases). CDR1 is MNHGY and CDR2 is SVAAGI in the germline V gene. This CDR3 is built from 13 residues. V lost 3 bases and J 5 bases, leaving 11 bases between the germline ends. The CDR3 here is CASSYGDSHEQYF. The CDR3 region has the DNA TGTGCCAGCAGTTACGGCGACAGTCACGAGCAGTACTTC.

This clonotype was seen ten or more times. V gene TRBV30 combines with J gene TRBJ2-5; the match to TRBD2 covers 8 bases. Germline CDR1 and CDR2: GTSNPN and SVGIG (reference sequence). J lost 4 bases, V lost 4 bases, and 8 bases had no gene match. This CDR3 is built from 14 residues. CDR3 bases: TGTGCCTGGACGTCGGGCGCGGGGGGAGAGACCCAGTACTTC. Protein sequence: CAWTSGAGGETQYF.

This clonotype was recorded a few times. This rearrangement joins TRBV18 to TRBJ1-3; 10 nucleotides line up with TRBD1. V shed 4 bases and J 0 bases; nucleotides not matched to a gene: 12. The CDR3 runs to 19 residues. The germline CDR1 and CDR2 sequences are KGHSH and LQKENI. CDR3 DNA: TGTGCCAGCTCACTAACCGGGACAGGGGCCTCGAGCTCTGGAAACACCATATATTTT. The encoded protein is CASSLTGTGASSSGNTIYF.

The V and J genes are TRBV20-1 and TRBJ2-5; 10 bases line up with TRBD2. The V gene end was trimmed by 5 bases and the J gene end by 5 bases; junction bases not matched to a gene: 8. The CDR3 runs 14 residues. The germline gives CDR1 DFQATT, CDR2 SNEGSKA (reference sequence). CDR3 amino acids: CSAYGTAGGETQYF. DNA of the CDR3: TGCAGTGCTTATGGGACAGCGGGGGGGGAGACCCAGTACTTC.

This clonotype turned up a few times. The genes are TRBV7-8 and TRBJ1-6; the D is unclear. The CDR3 is 12 residues long. Germline CDR1 is SGHVS and CDR2 is FQNEAQ. Trimming stripped 4 bases from V and 9 bases from J, with 7 bases between. CDR3 nucleotide sequence: TGTGCCAGCAGCTCATTGAGTTCACCCCTCCACTTT. Translation: CASSSLSSPLHF.

The table lists this clonotype with many counts. The V and J genes are TRBV6-1 and TRBJ1-6, with D unclear. V shed 5 bases and J shed 7 bases, with 9 bases lying between them. Germline-derived CDR1 and CDR2 are MNHNS and SASEGT. The CDR3 runs 13 residues. CDR3 loop: CASSLASNSPLHF. CDR3 DNA: TGTGCCAGCAGTCTGGCTTCAAATTCACCCCTCCACTTT.

This clonotype was observed many times. This sequence joins TRBV6-1 and TRBJ2-5, with D unclear. This CDR3 comprises 13 residues. V lost 5 bases to trimming and J lost 1 base, with 8 bases between them. Germline-derived CDR1 and CDR2 are MNHNS and SASEGT. The DNA for the CDR3 is TGTGCCAGCAGTCAAAACCTCCAAGAGACCCAGTACTTC. Translation: CASSQNLQETQYF.

A word on this clonotype: A much larger clone sits a single nucleotide away, making a read error possible. The chain carries TRBV12-3 or TRBV12-4 and TRBJ1-2, with D uncertain. The CDR3 is 14 amino acids. CDR3 nucleotides: TGTGCCAGCAGTCGAGCGCCCTCTAACTATGGCTGCACCTTC. Translating gives CASSRAPSNYGCTF.

This chain joins TRBV6-2 or TRBV6-3 and TRBJ2-7, with D possibly TRBD2 on 5 matching bases. The CDR3 runs to 11 residues. CDR1 is MNHEY, CDR2 SVGEGT, per germline. V was shortened by 8 bases and J by 3 bases, with 8 bases between the two germline ends. The CDR3 region has the DNA TGTGCCAGCGCGAGGGACTACGAGCAGTACTTC. Its protein is CASARDYEQYF.

The chain uses TRBV19 and TRBJ1-3; D not resolved. Trimming took off 8 bases at V and 0 bases at J, with 14 bases between the two ends. The CDR3 loop spans 15 amino acids. The germline gives CDR1 LNHDA, CDR2 SQIVND (reference sequence). In DNA, the CDR3 is TGTGCCAGTCATAAGAAAATCAGCTCTGGAAACACCATATATTTT. It yields the protein CASHKKISSGNTIYF.

This clonotype was counted at least ten times. This rearrangement joins TRBV7-9 to TRBJ2-7; TRBD2 aligns across 14 bases. CDR1 is SEHNR and CDR2 is FQNEAQ in the germline V gene (reference sequence). The CDR3 is 16 residues long. V trimming: 4 bases; J trimming: 2 bases; junction bases outside the gene matches: 4. CDR3 nucleotides: TGTGCCAGCAGCTCAACGGGACTAGCGGGAGCCTACGAGCAGTACTTC. This codes for CASSSTGLAGAYEQYF.

At least ten counts were recorded for this clonotype. CDR3 loop: CATADRGGDEQYF. The CDR3 region has the DNA TGTGCCACAGCTGACAGGGGAGGGGACGAGCAGTACTTC. This chain links TRBV24-1 with TRBJ2-7, with D perhaps matching TRBD1 (8 bases). Trimming removed 10 bases at V and 5 bases at J, with 17 bases between. Germline CDR1 KGHDR, CDR2 SFDVKD. The CDR3 is 13 amino acids.

This clonotype was found many times. The chain combines TRBV9 with TRBJ2-7, with a tentative D call TRBD2 (5 bases). This CDR3 spans 14 amino acids. Trimming pared 4 bases from V and 7 bases from J, leaving 18 bases between. CDR1 SGDLS and CDR2 YYNGEE come from the germline V gene. For the CDR3, the DNA is TGTGCCAGCAGCCCCGAACTGGGGAGAGTGGAGCAGTACTTC. Amino acids: CASSPELGRVEQYF.

On this clonotype: A single base is all that separates this from a far larger clone, so a read error is likely. The chain recombines TRBV11-2 with TRBJ2-1; TRBD1 might be the D (6 bases). Per the germline V gene, CDR1 is SGHAT and CDR2 is FQNNGV. V lost 3 bases, J lost 4 bases, and 13 bases lay in between. The CDR3 is 15 amino acids. The CDR3 sequence: CASSLGTWVYNEQFF. In DNA, the CDR3 is TGTGCCAGCAGCTTGGGGACATGGGTTTACAATGAGCAGTTCTTC.

This clonotype was detected many times. The chain joins TRBV5-1 to TRBJ2-3; D tentatively fits TRBD1 or TRBD2 (5 bases each). This CDR3 is 13 amino acids long. Between the trimmed V and J ends, which lost 3 bases and 5 bases, there was a span of 10 bases. Germline CDR1 and CDR2: SGHRS and YFSETQ. The CDR3 nucleotides are TGCGCCAGCAGCTCCCCGGGGCTAGATACGCAGTATTTT. Its translation is CASSSPGLDTQYF.

This clonotype was seen at least ten times. The rearrangement uses TRBV24-1 and TRBJ2-3, with 8 bases that match TRBD1. The V gene's germline CDR1 is KGHDR and CDR2 SFDVKD. The CDR3 has 16 residues. V shed 3 bases and J 4 bases; nucleotides not matched to a gene: 8. CDR3 DNA: TGTGCCACCAGTGATCTGACAGGGGAAGGATCAGATACGCAGTATTTT. It translates to CATSDLTGEGSDTQYF.

The chain joins TRBV4-1 to TRBJ1-1, with 7 bases identical to TRBD1. The V segment lost 1 base and the J segment 4 bases; nucleotides outside the gene matches: 9. Germline V gene data show CDR1 as MGHRA and CDR2 as YSYEKL. The CDR3 consists of 16 residues. The CDR3 DNA reads as TGCGCCAGCAGCCAAGGCCCCGACAGGGTGGGCACTGAAGCTTTCTTT. Residues: CASSQGPDRVGTEAFF.